This TCR beta chain came from a study of shared clonotypes between healthy human individuals. Study-level background: Researchers assigned three CD4 naive, three CD4 memory, two CD8 naive and one CD8 memory plate to each donor.

The study's findings and limits: The study drew on few donors, limiting represented genetic and exposure-history diversity. An effect of sequencing depth on clonotype sharing among donors was expected.

Assay used: immunoSEQ multiplex PCR; TCRdb lists only in-frame clones, some missing. The data show roughly 1.4 million clones, 98% to 99% seen once. Trimming cost V 4 bases and J 6 bases, with 7 bases left between them. The germline V gene has CDR1 SQVTM and CDR2 ANQGSEA. The CDR3 has 11 amino acids. Recent acute infections and vaccinations were absent in the healthy HIV-negative adult donors. In the case of this clone: Its antigen is not identified.

The chain is built from TRBV29-1 and TRBJ2-4; D not resolved. This sequence originates from a man aged 30-40 years in good health. Input material: naive CD4+ T cells sorted from blood. As to subset: CD45RA+ positively selected. The CDR3: CSVVSLNIQYF. CDR3 coding DNA: TGCAGCGTTGTGAGTTTAAACATTCAGTACTTC.